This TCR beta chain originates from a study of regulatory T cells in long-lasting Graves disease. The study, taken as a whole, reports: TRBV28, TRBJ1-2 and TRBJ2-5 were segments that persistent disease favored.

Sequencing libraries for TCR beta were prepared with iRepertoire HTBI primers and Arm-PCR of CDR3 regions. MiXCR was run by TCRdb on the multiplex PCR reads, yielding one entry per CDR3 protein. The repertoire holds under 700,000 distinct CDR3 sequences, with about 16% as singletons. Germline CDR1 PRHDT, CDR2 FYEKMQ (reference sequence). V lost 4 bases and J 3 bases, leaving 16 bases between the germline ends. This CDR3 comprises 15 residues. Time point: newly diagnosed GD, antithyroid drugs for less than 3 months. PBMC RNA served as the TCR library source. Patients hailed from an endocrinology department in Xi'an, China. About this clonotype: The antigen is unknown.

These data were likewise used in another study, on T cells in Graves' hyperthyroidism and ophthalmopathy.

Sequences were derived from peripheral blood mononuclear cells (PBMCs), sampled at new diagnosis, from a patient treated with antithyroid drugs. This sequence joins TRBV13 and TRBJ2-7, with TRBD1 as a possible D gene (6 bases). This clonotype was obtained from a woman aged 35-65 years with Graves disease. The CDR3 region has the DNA TGTGCCAGCAGCTCCACCTTCCTAGGGGGCTACGAGCAGTACTTC. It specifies CASSSTFLGGYEQYF.